This T cell receptor beta chain derives from a study of T cell clones after liver transplantation. On the study more broadly: TCRbeta sequencing after a pre-transplant mixed lymphocyte reaction identified graft-donor-reactive clones, later tracked in post-transplant blood. Study results and caveats: Donor-reactive sequences fell more than third party-reactive ones, suggesting partial deletion.

The repertoire was sequenced with immunoSEQ multiplex PCR; TCRdb's copy has only in-frame clones and lacks some. The repertoire holds 99,000 or so clones, with approximately 78% as singletons. The CDR3 covers 16 residues. Trimming at V came to 5 bases and at J to 4 bases, leaving 9 bases not matched to a gene. CDR1 and CDR2 (germline): SGHNT, YYREEE (reference sequence). About this clone: Its antigen is currently unknown.

The chain is built from TRBV5-4 and TRBJ2-2; 9 nucleotides match TRBD2. The sequencing used CD4+ T cells from blood, collected before liver transplant. The clonotype was recovered from a human donor who received a liver transplant. The CDR3 coding sequence is TGTGCCAGCAGGATCGGGGCTAGCGGGACCACCGGGGAGCTGTTTTTT. Protein sequence: CASRIGASGTTGELFF.